Sequencing of this T cell receptor beta chain was carried out in a study of cytomegalovirus exposure and HLA in healthy donors. Study overall: Within an early data release were about 85 million unique TCRs drawn from HLA-typed donors. Study-level points and caveats: Later work associated fewer than 20,000 TCR beta sequences with HLA alleles at 0.05 false discovery rate. CMV serostatus was the sole immune exposure data available. A later analysis revealed that TCR association rates differed between HLA loci, peaking at DRB1 and bottoming out at HLA-C.

PCR amplification relied on 60 Vbeta primers (plus 13 Jbeta primers). The data were produced by immunoSEQ multiplex PCR, yet TCRdb's version contains in-frame clones alone and is incomplete. The sample yields 100,000 to 150,000 clones, about 80% seen once. Of note for this clone: Its matching antigen is unknown.

The V end was cut by 4 bases, the J end by 7 bases, with 13 bases between. Germline V gene lookup returns CDR1 KGHSY and CDR2 FQNENV. This CDR3 contains 14 residues. The TCR comes from a man aged 25 to 45 in good health and CMV-seronegative. The specimen was PBMCs. The rearrangement links TRBV16 to TRBJ2-2; a possible D gene is TRBD2 (6 bases). This chain's CDR3 is CASSRSGLNGELFF. The DNA of the CDR3 is TGTGCCAGCAGCCGATCGGGACTTAACGGGGAGCTGTTTTTT.